Below, 4 T cell receptor beta chains from the same sample are listed, as sequenced in a study of blood T cell repertoires in COVID-19. Sequencing used immunoSEQ multiplex PCR; TCRdb keeps in-frame clones, though not all of them. The table lists roughly 150,000 clones, 85% to 90% of them singletons. Sequenced: peripheral blood. Receptors were obtained from a woman aged 80 or over with COVID-19, enrolled during active disease.

The chain couples TRBV19 to TRBJ1-6, with D perhaps matching TRBD1 (5 bases). The CDR3 has 14 residues. Germline-derived CDR1 and CDR2 are LNHDA and SQIVND (reference sequence). The V and J ends lost 5 bases and 9 bases respectively, with 14 bases between them. The CDR3 region is CASSSGGGGSPLHF. The CDR3 coding sequence is TGTGCCAGTAGTTCCGGGGGAGGAGGTTCACCCCTCCACTTT.

V gene TRBV28 combines with J gene TRBJ2-2; TRBD1 is a possible D gene (6 bases). V lost 2 bases, J lost 6 bases, and 10 bases lay in between. Looked up from germline, CDR1 is MDHEN and CDR2 is SYDVKM. The CDR3 consists of 14 residues. This CDR3 is CASSLGGSAGELFF. The CDR3, as DNA: TGTGCCAGCAGTTTAGGGGGCTCAGCCGGGGAGCTGTTTTTT.

This clone appeared once. The CDR3 DNA reads TGTGCCAGCAGCCCCACAGACGCTTGGTACACCGGGGAGCTGTTTTTT. This sequence encodes CASSPTDAWYTGELFF. The V call is TRBV9, the J call TRBJ2-2, with D uncertain. The CDR3 runs to 16 residues. Looked up from germline, CDR1 is SGDLS and CDR2 is YYNGEE. V was pared by 4 bases and J by 3 bases, with 16 bases between.

The gene calls are TRBV21-1 and TRBJ1-5; the table gives TRBD1 as D, unverified against the DNA. TRBV21-1 corresponds to a pseudogene. The CDR3 spans 15 residues. The DNA for the CDR3 is TGTGCCAGCCCCGCCGGGACAGGCACATATCAGCCCCAGCATTTT. It codes for CASPAGTGTYQPQHF.